This TCR beta chain was found in a study of T cell repertoires in cytomegalovirus infection. Study-wide context: Researchers turned to recently identified HLA-C-restricted CMV epitopes as well as well-studied HLA-B-restricted ones. From public TCR beta signatures came an indication of both CMV infection and matching HLA type. Study-level findings and limits: There were HLA-C-restricted CMV-specific TCR beta clonotypes dominating the ex vivo response.

TCRdb recomputed calls from the reads with MiXCR, one row per CDR3 protein. Counted here are hundreds of thousands of distinct CDR3 sequences, 30% to 40% occurring once; the ten biggest clones make up around a sixth. This clonotype was detected many times. Its antigen is as yet unknown. This CDR3 comprises 13 residues. The V gene lost 5 bases and the J gene lost 4 bases, with 11 bases spanning the gap. The V gene's germline CDR1 is SGHTA and CDR2 FQGNSA. Sequenced material: cultured PBMCs, taken from culture after CMV antigen stimulation. This TCR came from a human donor in good health (CMV status not recorded). Some clones in this sample may be carry-over from other donors' samples. This rearrangement joins TRBV7-2 to TRBJ1-2; no clear D. Written as DNA, the CDR3 is TGTGCCAGCAGCGGACGAACAACCTATGGCTACACCTTC. As protein: CASSGRTTYGYTF.